This TCR beta chain was profiled in a study of CD8+CD57+ T cells in acquired aplastic anemia. The CDR3 runs to 17 residues. With V trimmed by 5 bases and J by 6 bases, 13 bases remained unmatched. Per germline, CDR1 SEHNR and CDR2 FQNEAQ (reference sequence). Study conclusions and caveats: There were roughly 30 CD8+ CDR3 sequences that occurred in both patients and controls.

Of note for this clonotype: What it binds is not known.

The TCR beta profiling, which covered VDJ combination and CDR3 sequence, was carried out using genomic DNA as the template. TCRdb called the reads again in MiXCR, with one record for every CDR3 protein. This sample has 150,000 to 200,000 distinct CDR3 sequences, with 64% found just once. The chain links TRBV7-9 to TRBJ1-6; 7 nucleotides agree with TRBD1. Sequenced sample: sorted CD4+, CD8+, or CD8+CD57+ T cells (not recorded which) from PBMCs. The sequence derives from a human donor with severe aplastic anemia or a healthy control (not recorded which). The CDR3 DNA is TGTGCCAGCAGCCCTGGAAATTCGGGACAGTCTAATTCACCCCTCCACTTT. Its protein is CASSPGNSGQSNSPLHF.